The text below deals with one T cell receptor beta chain. Germline V CDR1 and CDR2: LGHDT, YNNKEL (reference sequence). The CDR3 sequence is 15 residues long. Trimming cost V 1 base and J 7 bases, with 14 bases left between them. Original handling: Amplifying reference gene primers gave estimates of nucleated cell counts. The data were produced by immunoSEQ multiplex PCR, yet TCRdb's version contains in-frame clones alone and is incomplete. V, J and clone size reflect that table, while D and trimming were determined from the DNA. This table has 180,000 or so clones, 75% to 90% appearing once. These data belong to a study of blood T cell repertoires in COVID-19. For the study at large: Samples representing acute and convalescent COVID-19 were sourced from the United States, Italy and Spain. T cells, B-cell-depleted T cells, or PBMCs provided the cDNA or gDNA that served as material.

J is TRBJ2-4 and V is TRBV3-1 (or the pseudogene TRBV3-2); no definite D call. The receptor was isolated from a human donor with active or convalescent COVID-19. The donor label of this sample is uncertain. Material: peripheral blood. CDR3 loop: CASSQGSHASNIQYF. The DNA of the CDR3 is TGTGCCAGCAGCCAAGGTAGTCATGCGTCCAACATTCAGTACTTC.